This TCR beta chain appears in the sequencing data of a study of early T cells in non-severe SARS-CoV-2 infection. Regarding this clonotype: Its matching antigen is unknown.

Molecules of cDNA were individually given unique molecular identifiers that were attached to them. TCRdb re-derived calls from the 5' RACE reads in MiXCR, one entry per CDR3 protein. The profile covers roughly 120,000 distinct CDR3 sequences, with about 16% appearing a single time and 21% taken by the ten largest. Study-level findings and limits: VDJdb matching skewed toward anti-spike CD8 responses, missing private and CD4 specificities.

This CDR3 has 12 amino acids. V lost 3 bases, J lost 3 bases, and 7 bases lay in between. Germline V gene lookup returns CDR1 SGHDT and CDR2 YYEEEE. This chain connects TRBV5-6 to TRBJ2-7; D remains unclear. Sequencing was carried out using whole blood. This clonotype was obtained from an adult who was a healthcare worker with PCR-confirmed SARS-CoV-2 infection or an uninfected control (not recorded which). This CDR3 reads CASSSSDYEQYF. Written as DNA, the CDR3 is TGTGCCAGCAGCTCGTCAGACTACGAGCAGTACTTC.